The rows below give T cell receptor beta chains drawn from one sample of a study of beta chain features in type 1 diabetes. Sequencing used immunoSEQ multiplex PCR; TCRdb keeps in-frame clones, though not all of them. Among about 450,000 clones listed, more than 9.5% were seen once. The source material was naive CD4+ T cells from blood. These TCRs come from a woman younger than 35 in good health. Each CDR3 is given with its conserved first and last residue. The D gene is left open where the match is weak. Some rows have no size entry. The others give once, few or many, or a class for an expanded clone.

j_call | d_call | v_call | clone_size | cdr3_aa | cdr3_nt
TRBJ2-4 | TRBD1 | TRBV19 | - | CASSIRDRGLGKNIQYF | TGTGCCAGTAGTATCAGGGACAGGGGTCTTGGCAAAAACATTCAGTACTTC
TRBJ2-6 | - | TRBV7-9 | - | CASSVELGDRANVLTF | TGTGCCAGCAGCGTAGAATTGGGGGACAGGGCCAACGTCCTGACTTTC
TRBJ2-5 | - | TRBV10-3 | - | CAIRGVGETQYF | TGTGCCATCAGGGGAGTGGGAGAGACCCAGTACTTC
TRBJ1-3 | - | TRBV30 | few | CAWRRGELGVNTIYF | TGTGCCTGGAGAAGGGGCGAACTTGGAGTAAACACCATATATTTT
TRBJ2-5 | - | TRBV2 | - | CASSELLGRGETQYF | TGTGCCAGCAGTGAATTATTGGGCAGGGGAGAGACCCAGTACTTC
TRBJ1-6 | - | TRBV4-3 | few | CASSQDLTGNSPLHF | TGCGCCAGCAGCCAAGATTTAACAGGGAATTCACCCCTCCACTTT
TRBJ2-5 | - | TRBV7-2 | few | CASTPRGAVQETQYF | TGTGCCAGCACCCCCCGGGGGGCAGTCCAAGAGACCCAGTACTTC
TRBJ2-1 | - | TRBV4-2 | - | CASSQEVRGAEQFF | TGTGCCAGCAGCCAAGAGGTTAGAGGCGCTGAGCAGTTCTTC
TRBJ2-3 | - | TRBV7-2 | few | CASSLRRTASTDTQYF | TGTGCCAGCAGCTTAAGGAGGACAGCTAGCACAGATACGCAGTATTTT
TRBJ2-1 | - | TRBV29-1 | - | CSVGGNRYNEQFF | TGCAGCGTTGGCGGCAACCGCTACAATGAGCAGTTCTTC
TRBJ2-7 | - | TRBV7-9 | - | CASSPGPGVPYEQYF | TGTGCCAGCAGCCCGGGGCCAGGGGTCCCCTACGAGCAGTACTTC
TRBJ2-2 | - | TRBV4-3 | - | CASSQAVRLVGAGELFF | TGCGCCAGCAGCCAAGCGGTTAGACTAGTCGGGGCCGGGGAGCTGTTTTTT
TRBJ2-7 | - | TRBV30 | - | CAWMGWGAGATYEQYF | TGTGCCTGGATGGGATGGGGGGCTGGAGCAACTTACGAGCAGTACTTC
TRBJ2-3 | TRBD2 | TRBV2 | - | CASSGLAGTTDTQYF | TGTGCCAGCAGCGGACTAGCGGGTACCACAGATACGCAGTATTTT
TRBJ2-3 | TRBD2 | TRBV11-2 | - | CASSWGTSAPDTQYF | TGTGCCAGCAGCTGGGGGACTAGCGCCCCAGATACGCAGTATTTT
TRBJ1-1 | - | TRBV15 | - | CATSRDGMNTEAFF | TGTGCCACCAGCAGAGACGGGATGAACACTGAAGCTTTCTTT
TRBJ2-4 | TRBD1 | TRBV19 | - | CASSPQGDGKNIQYF | TGTGCCAGTAGCCCACAGGGGGATGGCAAAAACATTCAGTACTTC
TRBJ2-2 | - | TRBV14 | few | CASRPAPRLGANTGELFF | TGTGCCAGCAGACCCGCGCCGCGACTAGGCGCGAACACCGGGGAGCTGTTTTTT
TRBJ1-4 | TRBD1 | TRBV7-9 | few | CASSLGSDRGEKLFF | TGTGCCAGCAGCTTAGGTTCCGACAGGGGCGAAAAACTGTTTTTT
TRBJ1-6 | - | TRBV7-9 | - | CASSLAFRGSPLHF | TGTGCCAGCAGCTTAGCGTTCAGGGGTTCACCCCTCCACTTT
TRBJ2-1 | - | TRBV5-1 | - | CASSLDGNNEQFF | TGCGCCAGCAGCTTGGACGGAAACAATGAGCAGTTCTTC
TRBJ1-1 | - | TRBV25-1 | - | CASTRPEDGDTEAFF | TGTGCCAGCACCAGACCGGAGGACGGAGACACTGAAGCTTTCTTT
TRBJ1-6 | - | TRBV18 | few | CASSPQGLNSPLHF | TGTGCCAGCTCACCACAGGGGCTGAATTCACCCCTCCACTTT
TRBJ1-6 | - | TRBV9 | - | CASSVGGVNNSPLHF | TGTGCCAGCAGCGTAGGGGGGGTGAATAATTCACCCCTCCACTTT
TRBJ2-2 | - | TRBV5-1 | few | CASTNTVTNTGELFF | TGCGCCAGCACGAACACAGTGACAAACACCGGGGAGCTGTTTTTT
TRBJ1-6 | - | TRBV11-3 | - | CASSSTRRGPLHF | TGTGCCAGCAGCTCAACGCGGAGAGGTCCCCTCCACTTT
TRBJ1-1 | - | TRBV28 | few | CASSPWATGGRNTEAFF | TGTGCCAGCAGTCCCTGGGCCACCGGGGGGCGGAACACTGAAGCTTTCTTT
TRBJ2-4 | - | TRBV7-9 | - | CASSSGRMENIQYF | TGTGCCAGCAGCTCAGGACGGATGGAAAACATTCAGTACTTC
TRBJ1-3 | TRBD1 | TRBV6-6 | few | CASNRGGTGNTIYF | TGTGCCAGCAACCGAGGGGGCACTGGAAACACCATATATTTT
TRBJ1-3 | - | TRBV7-2 | few | CASSPGTGGNTIYF | TGTGCCAGCAGCCCAGGGACCGGTGGAAACACCATATATTTT
TRBJ1-2 | - | TRBV29-1 | - | CSVAPRLRDGYTF | TGCAGCGTTGCCCCCAGGCTTCGTGATGGCTACACCTTC
TRBJ1-4 | TRBD1 | TRBV28 | few | CASSLTGVLGELFF | TGTGCCAGCAGTTTGACAGGGGTTCTGGGGGAACTGTTTTTT
TRBJ1-5 | - | TRBV30 | - | CAWSGAVFSQPQHF | TGTGCCTGGAGTGGCGCGGTATTTAGCCAGCCCCAGCATTTT
TRBJ1-6 | - | TRBV14 | - | CASSQGYGYSPLHF | TGTGCCAGCAGCCAAGGGTATGGGTATTCACCCCTCCACTTT
TRBJ2-7 | - | TRBV7-9 | - | CASSRTGTGNTYEQYF | TGTGCCAGCAGCAGAACCGGAACAGGGAACACCTACGAGCAGTACTTC
TRBJ2-3 | TRBD2 | TRBV7-2 | few | CASSLGLAGADTQYF | TGTGCCAGCAGCTTAGGGCTAGCGGGGGCAGATACGCAGTATTTT
TRBJ2-3 | TRBD2 | TRBV7-9 | - | CASSTSGSDTQYF | TGTGCCAGCAGCACTAGCGGGAGTGATACGCAGTATTTT
TRBJ2-7 | - | TRBV7-9 | few | CASSVAQVDFYEQYF | TGTGCCAGCAGCGTTGCCCAGGTAGATTTTTACGAGCAGTACTTC
TRBJ2-1 | TRBD2 | TRBV7-2 | - | CASSLASGGMYNEQFF | TGTGCCAGCAGCTTAGCGAGCGGGGGGATGTACAATGAGCAGTTCTTC
TRBJ2-3 | - | TRBV30 | - | CAWSRTGATQYF | TGTGCCTGGAGCCGCACGGGGGCTACGCAGTATTTT
TRBJ1-5 | TRBD1 | TRBV18 | - | CASSPGQADQPQHF | TGTGCCAGCTCACCAGGACAGGCGGATCAGCCCCAGCATTTT
TRBJ1-5 | - | TRBV10-3 | few | CAISRGNNQPQHF | TGTGCCATCAGCAGGGGTAACAATCAGCCCCAGCATTTT
TRBJ2-6 | - | TRBV7-2 | - | CASSFRDLRTGANVLTF | TGTGCCAGCAGCTTTAGAGACCTACGTACTGGGGCCAACGTCCTGACTTTC
TRBJ2-7 | - | TRBV11-2 | - | CASSFLGEQYF | TGTGCCAGCAGCTTCCTAGGCGAGCAGTACTTC
TRBJ2-5 | - | TRBV14 | few | CASSRPLPRAETQYF | TGTGCCAGCAGCCGACCACTACCTAGGGCGGAGACCCAGTACTTC
TRBJ2-3 | TRBD2 | TRBV4-3 | - | CASSQDKAGGWADTQYF | TGCGCCAGCAGCCAAGATAAGGCGGGAGGGTGGGCAGATACGCAGTATTTT
TRBJ2-7 | - | TRBV7-8 | - | CASSLGLPQARLYEQYF | TGTGCCAGCAGCTTAGGCCTTCCCCAGGCCAGGCTCTACGAGCAGTACTTC
TRBJ2-5 | - | TRBV13 | - | CASSPAHRARETQYF | TGTGCCAGCAGCCCTGCCCACAGGGCCAGGGAGACCCAGTACTTC
TRBJ2-3 | - | TRBV10-3 | - | CAISVGGTDTQYF | TGTGCCATCAGTGTTGGCGGAACAGATACGCAGTATTTT
TRBJ2-3 | - | TRBV13 | few | CASSLTQGGIGTDTQYF | TGTGCCAGCAGCTTAACACAGGGAGGTATCGGCACAGATACGCAGTATTTT
TRBJ2-3 | - | TRBV9 | few | CASSREDLMGRAQYF | TGTGCCAGCAGCCGGGAAGACCTTATGGGACGTGCGCAGTATTTT
TRBJ1-1 | - | TRBV30 | - | CAWVPRVRTTEAFF | TGTGCCTGGGTCCCTCGGGTTCGTACCACTGAAGCTTTCTTT
TRBJ1-2 | - | TRBV7-2 | - | CASSPPSGGYTF | TGTGCCAGCAGCCCCCCCAGCGGGGGCTACACCTTC
TRBJ2-4 | - | TRBV5-1 | - | CASSSGEGVLAKNIQYF | TGCGCCAGCAGCTCTGGAGAGGGAGTACTAGCCAAAAACATTCAGTACTTC
TRBJ1-1 | TRBD1 | TRBV7-9 | few | CASSLDEGQGNTEAFF | TGTGCCAGCAGCTTAGACGAGGGACAGGGGAACACTGAAGCTTTCTTT
TRBJ2-1 | - | TRBV9 | - | CASSIRQGGLYNEQFF | TGTGCCAGCAGCATACGACAGGGAGGACTCTACAATGAGCAGTTCTTC
TRBJ2-3 | - | TRBV9 | few | CASSVDQNTDTQYF | TGTGCCAGCAGCGTAGATCAAAACACAGATACGCAGTATTTT